This T cell receptor (beta chain) was recovered during a study of post-analysis software for immune sequencing data. Findings of the study overall: Samples from one preparation batch, clustered by F measure, grouped strongly together. In patients, TRBV5-6, TRBV5-1 and TRBV20-1 belonged to roughly five TRBV segments found more frequently than in controls.

Concerning this clonotype itself: What it binds is not known.

The V end lost 3 bases, the J end lost 9 bases, and 13 bases lay between the germline ends. Per germline, CDR1 MGHDK and CDR2 SYGVNS. The CDR3 is made up of 13 amino acids. Included in the TCR beta cDNA libraries were unique molecular identifiers. Approximately 0.5 million cDNA molecules were recovered from an input of about 0.9 to 10 million T cells. TCRdb reanalysed the PCR reads using MiXCR and keeps one entry per CDR3 protein. The sample has around 400,000 distinct CDR3 sequences; 35% to 45% are singletons. This receptor was taken from a girl aged 2 to 9 with multiple sclerosis. The chain carries TRBV25-1 and TRBJ2-3; D remains ambiguous. Sample: blood. CDR3 in DNA: TGTGCCAGCAGTGAGCCGTGGTCTTGGACGCAGTATTTT. Translating gives CASSEPWSWTQYF. The entire variable domain, with the rest obtained from reference TRBV25-1 and TRBJ2-3, is as follows: EADIYQTPRYLVIGTGKKITLECSQTMGHDKMYWYQQDPGMELHLIHYSYGVNSTEKGDLSSESTVSRIRTEHFPLTLESARPSHTSQYLCASSEPWSWTQYFGPGTRLTVL.